The rows below give T cell receptor beta chains drawn from one sample of a study of shared clonotypes between healthy human individuals. Only in-frame clones appear in the TCRdb table, and some are missing; sequencing was by immunoSEQ multiplex PCR. The sample consists of 2 million to 2.5 million clones, approximately 94% of them appearing once. The sample consisted of naive CD8+ T cells from PBMCs. The receptor source for this set is a man younger than 35 in good health. Some clones in this sample may be carry-over from other donors' samples. CDR3s include the opening cysteine and the closing phenylalanine or tryptophan. The D gene is left open where the match is weak. The size entry is marked missing in some rows and otherwise reads once, few, many or a size class.

j_call v_call d_call clone_size cdr3_aa cdr3_nt
TRBJ1-4 TRBV18 . few CASSYPGHEKLFF TGTGCCAGCTCATATCCGGGACATGAAAAACTGTTTTTT
TRBJ1-2 TRBV18 . . CASSPPGQGKDGYTF TGTGCCAGCTCACCACCAGGTCAGGGGAAGGATGGCTACACCTTC
TRBJ2-5 TRBV7-7 TRBD2 . CASSPTSSTETQYF TGTGCCAGCAGCCCGACTAGCAGTACGGAGACCCAGTACTTC
TRBJ1-5 TRBV19 . . CASSLAGDQPQHF TGTGCCAGTAGCCTGGCAGGGGATCAGCCCCAGCATTTT
TRBJ2-7 TRBV2 TRBD2 . CASSLKWPSGSNEQYF TGTGCCAGCAGCCTCAAGTGGCCTAGCGGGAGCAACGAGCAGTACTTC
TRBJ1-4 TRBV9 TRBD1 . CASSGRQGVEEKLFF TGTGCCAGCAGCGGCCGACAGGGAGTTGAGGAAAAACTGTTTTTT
TRBJ1-2 TRBV29-1 . . CSVVGQGPNYGYTF TGCAGCGTTGTCGGGCAGGGCCCTAACTATGGCTACACCTTC
TRBJ2-7 TRBV11-1 TRBD2 . CASSLGRLIAGGEYEQYF TGTGCCAGCAGCTTAGGCCGCTTAATAGCGGGAGGAGAGTACGAGCAGTACTTC
TRBJ2-7 TRBV6-1 . . CASSDQGSSYEQYF TGTGCCAGCAGTGATCAGGGAAGCTCCTACGAGCAGTACTTC
TRBJ2-3 TRBV7-8 . . CASSLAGYSTDTQYF TGTGCCAGCAGCTTAGCGGGCTATAGCACAGATACGCAGTATTTT
TRBJ2-7 TRBV5-1 . once CASSRLGSYEQYF TGCGCCAGCAGCCGACTAGGCTCCTACGAGCAGTACTTC
TRBJ2-7 TRBV27 . . CASSPTLSYEQYF TGTGCCAGCAGTCCCACCCTCTCCTACGAGCAGTACTTC
TRBJ2-3 TRBV7-9 TRBD2 . CASSLAGGSNADTQYF TGTGCCAGCAGCTTAGCGGGCGGGAGCAACGCAGATACGCAGTATTTT
TRBJ2-7 TRBV6-1 TRBD1 . CASSEKGTGGLISYEQYF TGTGCCAGCAGTGAAAAAGGGACAGGGGGCCTAATCTCCTACGAGCAGTACTTC
TRBJ1-2 TRBV28 . . CASSPNDGYTF TGTGCCAGCAGTCCCAACGATGGCTACACCTTC
TRBJ2-4 TRBV25-1 TRBD2 . CASSDSGLAKNIQYF TGTGCCAGCAGTGATAGCGGGCTAGCCAAAAACATTCAGTACTTC
TRBJ1-5 TRBV27 TRBD1 . CASSPIRTGGVNQPQHF TGTGCCAGCAGTCCGATCCGGACAGGCGGGGTTAATCAGCCCCAGCATTTT
TRBJ2-1 TRBV27 . . CASSLAVGFNEQFF TGTGCCAGCAGTTTAGCGGTTGGGTTCAATGAGCAGTTCTTC
TRBJ2-2 TRBV13 . . CASSLERQTNTGELFF TGTGCCAGCAGCCTGGAGAGGCAGACGAACACCGGGGAGCTGTTTTTT
TRBJ1-2 TRBV2 . . CASFAFYGYTF TGTGCCAGTTTCGCGTTCTATGGCTACACCTTC
TRBJ2-5 TRBV19 . . CASSIAGLQETQYF TGTGCCAGTAGTATAGCGGGGTTACAAGAGACCCAGTACTTC
TRBJ2-1 TRBV6-1 TRBD2 . CASSQDGLADSSYNEQFF TGTGCCAGCAGTCAAGACGGACTAGCTGATAGCTCCTACAATGAGCAGTTCTTC
TRBJ2-5 TRBV18 TRBD2 . CASSPRTSQETQYF TGTGCCAGCTCACCGAGGACTAGCCAAGAGACCCAGTACTTC
TRBJ2-7 TRBV6-1 . once CATSGEQYF TGTGCCACCTCGGGGGAGCAGTACTTC
TRBJ2-5 TRBV29-1 . . CSVEIGLPQETQYF TGCAGCGTTGAAATCGGGCTTCCCCAAGAGACCCAGTACTTC
TRBJ2-1 TRBV11-2 . . CASSLTGGGWNEQFF TGTGCCAGCAGCTTAACAGGGGGGGGCTGGAATGAGCAGTTCTTC
TRBJ1-3 TRBV28 . . CASSPFKTGRGNTIYF TGTGCCAGCAGTCCGTTTAAGACAGGCCGAGGAAACACCATATATTTT
TRBJ2-1 TRBV7-3 TRBD2 . CASSLTRLAGGTYNEQFF TGTGCCAGCAGCTTAACAAGACTAGCGGGAGGTACCTACAATGAGCAGTTCTTC
TRBJ2-3 TRBV9 . once CASSSRASTDTQYF TGTGCCAGCAGCTCTCGAGCTAGCACAGATACGCAGTATTTT
TRBJ2-2 TRBV2 TRBD2 . CASSDPGGDGGELFF TGTGCCAGCAGTGATCCCGGGGGGGACGGCGGGGAGCTGTTTTTT
TRBJ1-4 TRBV14 . . CASSQDDEATNEKLFF TGTGCCAGCAGCCAAGATGATGAAGCAACTAATGAAAAACTGTTTTTT
TRBJ1-1 TRBV10-3 . . CAIGEGRNTEAFF TGTGCCATCGGTGAGGGGCGGAACACTGAAGCTTTCTTT
TRBJ1-5 TRBV28 . . CASSLESGWGANRAQHF TGTGCCAGCAGTTTAGAGTCGGGTTGGGGGGCCAATCGAGCCCAGCATTTT
TRBJ2-1 TRBV19 . . CATSLFSGYYNEQFF TGTGCCACCTCCCTCTTTAGCGGCTACTACAATGAGCAGTTCTTC
TRBJ2-1 TRBV29-1 TRBD1 . CSAGGTGYNEQFF TGCAGCGCAGGGGGTACCGGCTACAATGAGCAGTTCTTC
TRBJ2-5 TRBV4-1 . . CASSQEGVGGETQYF TGCGCCAGCAGCCAAGAGGGGGTCGGTGGAGAGACCCAGTACTTC